These 32 T cell receptor beta chains came from one sample sequenced in a study of OX40 agonist ivuxolimab in advanced cancers. TCRdb's table, derived via immunoSEQ multiplex PCR, lists solely in-frame clones and lacks some. The sample contains some 18,000 clones, 80% to 95% of which appear only once. Sequenced material: CD4+ or CD8+ T cells sorted from blood, taken in a trial of the OX40 agonist ivuxolimab. The receptors shown here come from an adult with an advanced solid tumor such as melanoma, head and neck, liver or kidney cancer.

This clone came up once. The rearrangement links TRBV6-5 to TRBJ1-1; the D gene is possibly TRBD1 (5 bases). CDR1 is MNHEY, CDR2 SVGAGI, per germline. The CDR3 totals 14 residues. The V end was cut by 7 bases, the J end by 4 bases, with 16 bases between. The CDR3 loop reads CASTSSGAATEAFF. CDR3 DNA sequence: TGTGCCAGCACCTCTAGCGGGGCGGCCACTGAAGCTTTCTTT.

V usage is TRBV5-8 and J usage is TRBJ2-5; D may be TRBD1 (5 bases). V lost 4 bases and J 1 base, leaving 11 bases between the germline ends. The germline CDR1 and CDR2 sequences are SGHTS and YDEGEE. CDR3 size: 14 residues. The CDR3: CASSLTGFQETQYF. The DNA for the CDR3 is TGTGCCAGCAGCCTAACAGGTTTCCAAGAGACCCAGTACTTC.

The chain couples TRBV7-9 to TRBJ2-4; 9 positions match TRBD1. CDR3 length equals 15 residues. With V trimmed by 5 bases and J by 6 bases, 8 bases remained unmatched. Germline values: CDR1 SEHNR, CDR2 FQNEAQ (reference sequence). This CDR3 is CASSTWGQGINIQYF. The CDR3 nucleotides are TGTGCCAGCAGCACATGGGGACAGGGAATAAACATTCAGTACTTC.

The V gene is TRBV27, the J gene TRBJ2-5; 7 nucleotides align to TRBD2. Germline assignment: CDR1 MNHEY and CDR2 SMNVEV (reference sequence). The CDR3 has 15 residues. Unmatched junction bases numbered 7, after V lost 6 bases and J lost 0 bases. CDR3 sequence reads: CASRTGTTYQETQYF. CDR3 sequence (DNA): TGTGCCAGCAGAACCGGGACTACGTACCAAGAGACCCAGTACTTC.

This clone came up once. One end of the junction is discordant with germline, which a read error may explain. The V gene is TRBV28, the J gene TRBJ2-7; D unresolved. Germline V gene data show CDR1 as MDHEN and CDR2 as SYDVKM. CDR3 size: 12 residues. The CDR3 here is CASRFGPYEQYF. The CDR3 DNA reads as TGTGCCAGCCGTTTCGGCCCTTACGAGCAGTACTTC.

The chain employs TRBV27 and TRBJ1-2, with TRBD1 matching over 10 bases. The CDR3 is 19 amino acids. V trimming: 4 bases; J trimming: 4 bases; junction bases outside the gene matches: 18. Germline-derived CDR1 and CDR2 are MNHEY and SMNVEV (reference sequence). The CDR3 protein is CASSSYTLGTGEEGYGYTF. Here the CDR3 DNA reads TGTGCCAGCAGTTCTTATACCCTCGGGACAGGGGAAGAGGGCTATGGCTACACCTTC.

The chain recombines TRBV19 with TRBJ2-3; D gene uncertain. The CDR3 runs to 13 residues. CDR1 and CDR2 (germline): LNHDA, SQIVND (reference sequence). The ends were cut back, 3 bases at V and 2 bases at J, with 6 bases in the middle. The CDR3 bases are TGTGCCAGTAGTATTGTGGACACAGATACGCAGTATTTT. Its protein product is CASSIVDTDTQYF.

This rearrangement joins TRBV27 to TRBJ2-3; 8 nucleotides match TRBD2. Germline V gene sequence: CDR1 MNHEY, CDR2 SMNVEV (reference sequence). CDR3 length equals 14 residues. Germline trimming cut 5 bases from V and 4 bases from J; bases unmatched to any gene: 5. The CDR3 nucleotides are TGTGCCAGCAGTGTAGCGGGATGGGCAGATACGCAGTATTTT. Translated: CASSVAGWADTQYF.

This chain joins TRBV25-1 and TRBJ2-2; no firm D call. This CDR3 comprises 14 residues. Germline V gives CDR1 MGHDK, CDR2 SYGVNS. Trimming stripped 1 base from V and 4 bases from J, with 7 bases between. CDR3 loop: CASSEFRFTGELFF. The CDR3, as DNA: TGTGCCAGCAGTGAATTCCGGTTCACCGGGGAGCTGTTTTTT. Full variable domain (remainder filled in from reference TRBV25-1 and TRBJ2-2): EADIYQTPRYLVIGTGKKITLECSQTMGHDKMYWYQQDPGMELHLIHYSYGVNSTEKGDLSSESTVSRIRTEHFPLTLESARPSHTSQYLCASSEFRFTGELFFGEGSRLTVL.

The V gene is TRBV21-1, the J gene TRBJ2-7; TRBD1, the D gene given by the table, was not confirmed from the DNA. TRBV21-1 corresponds to a pseudogene. This CDR3 spans 12 amino acids. As DNA, the CDR3 is TGTGCCAGCAGCAAAGCGGCCAACGAGCAGTACTTC. Its protein is CASSKAANEQYF.

This chain links TRBV19 with TRBJ1-5; no definite D call. The CDR3 is 15 amino acids. The germline V gene has CDR1 LNHDA and CDR2 SQIVND (reference sequence). V was trimmed by 1 base and J by 5 bases, leaving 12 bases between them. CDR3 nucleotides: TGTGCCAGTAGTATAGTTGAGACACCTTATCAGCCCCAGCATTTT. This codes for CASSIVETPYQPQHF.

The J gene is TRBJ2-1, the V gene TRBV27; TRBD2 matches at 8 bases. Germline V gene data show CDR1 as MNHEY and CDR2 as SMNVEV (reference sequence). The CDR3 has 14 amino acids. Losses at the gene ends were 5 bases for V and 7 bases for J; bases not matched to a gene: 7. This CDR3 is CASSHSGSWNEQFF. In nucleotides, the CDR3 is TGTGCCAGCAGTCACAGCGGGAGTTGGAATGAGCAGTTCTTC.

The gene calls are TRBV28 and TRBJ2-1; D is unresolved. CDR1 is MDHEN and CDR2 is SYDVKM in the germline V gene. The CDR3 is 14 residues long. The germline V and J ends were trimmed by 6 bases and 5 bases, with 14 bases remaining between them. The CDR3 region is CASSPGPGDNEQFF. The CDR3 coding sequence is TGTGCCAGCAGCCCAGGCCCCGGCGACAATGAGCAGTTCTTC. Full variable domain (missing parts from reference TRBV28 and TRBJ2-1): DVKVTQSSRYLVKRTGEKVFLECVQDMDHENMFWYRQDPGLGLRLIYFSYDVKMKEKGDIPEGYSVSREKKERFSLILESASTNQTSMYLCASSPGPGDNEQFFGPGTRLTVL.

The chain is built from TRBV5-1 and TRBJ2-2; D is unresolved. The CDR3 has 14 amino acids. Trimming cost V 0 bases and J 7 bases, with 10 bases left between them. Germline assignment: CDR1 SGHRS and CDR2 YFSETQ. CDR3 protein: CASSLEGYIGELFF. In DNA form, the CDR3 reads TGCGCCAGCAGCTTGGAGGGCTACATCGGGGAGCTGTTTTTT.

This chain connects TRBV7-3 to TRBJ2-3; no clear D gene. This CDR3 region has 15 residues. The germline CDR1 and CDR2 sequences are SGHTA and FQGTGA. V was shortened by 2 bases and J by 0 bases, with 9 bases between the two germline ends. The CDR3: CASSLYPASTDTQYF. As DNA, the CDR3 is TGTGCCAGCAGCTTATACCCGGCTAGCACAGATACGCAGTATTTT.

The chain uses TRBV9 and TRBJ2-3; no firm D call. Germline CDR1 and CDR2: SGDLS and YYNGEE. V was shortened by 6 bases and J by 1 base, with 3 bases between the two germline ends. This CDR3 region has 11 residues. The CDR3 DNA is TGTGCCAGCACCGGCACAGATACGCAGTATTTT. Amino acid sequence: CASTGTDTQYF.

The V gene is TRBV19, the J gene TRBJ1-1; 9 bases align to TRBD1. CDR1 is LNHDA, CDR2 SQIVND, per germline (reference sequence). After removal of 5 bases from V and 5 bases from J, the junction contained 6 bases not matched to a gene. The CDR3 covers 14 residues. CDR3 loop: CASSPGQGLTEAFF. CDR3 bases: TGTGCCAGTAGTCCCGGACAGGGGTTGACTGAAGCTTTCTTT. Full variable domain (remainder filled in from reference TRBV19 and TRBJ1-1): DGGITQSPKYLFRKEGQNVTLSCEQNLNHDAMYWYRQDPGQGLRLIYYSQIVNDFQKGDIAEGYSVSREKKESFPLTVTSAQKNPTAFYLCASSPGQGLTEAFFGQGTRLTVV.

The rearrangement joins TRBV6-5 to TRBJ1-1; D ambiguous. The CDR3 contains 11 residues. V shed 6 bases and J shed 4 bases, with 6 bases lying between them. Germline V gene data show CDR1 as MNHEY and CDR2 as SVGAGI. The CDR3: CASRSVTEAFF. DNA of the CDR3: TGTGCCAGCAGATCCGTCACTGAAGCTTTCTTT.

The chain employs TRBV19 and TRBJ1-5; weak D call: TRBD1 (5 bases). Trimming shortened V by 7 bases and J by 2 bases, and 18 bases separated the two germline ends. Germline V gene lookup returns CDR1 LNHDA and CDR2 SQIVND (reference sequence). This CDR3 is built from 16 residues. CDR3 amino acids: CASMAGGFWGNQPQHF. The CDR3 region has the DNA TGTGCCAGTATGGCCGGGGGGTTTTGGGGCAATCAGCCCCAGCATTTT.

The J gene is TRBJ1-1, the V gene TRBV19; D uncertain. CDR1 is LNHDA, CDR2 SQIVND, per germline (reference sequence). The V end lost 6 bases, the J end lost 0 bases, and 11 bases lay between the germline ends. The CDR3 runs 14 residues. Here the CDR3 reads CASSTTRMNTEAFF. In DNA form, the CDR3 reads TGTGCCAGTAGCACCACAAGAATGAACACTGAAGCTTTCTTT.

This rearrangement joins TRBV21-1 to TRBJ2-3. TRBV21-1 is given as a pseudogene. The CDR3 covers 14 residues. The CDR3: CASSKVGSTDTQYF. CDR3 sequence (DNA): TGTGCCAGCAGCAAAGTTGGAAGCACAGATACGCAGTATTTT.

V is TRBV9 and J is TRBJ2-5; TRBD1 matches at 8 bases. The CDR3 contains 13 residues. Germline loops: CDR1 SGDLS, CDR2 YYNGEE. The V gene end was trimmed by 3 bases and the J gene end by 4 bases; junction bases not matched to a gene: 2. CDR3 loop: CASSGDRTETQYF. CDR3 in DNA: TGTGCCAGCAGCGGGGACAGGACAGAGACCCAGTACTTC.

The chain recombines TRBV5-1 with TRBJ2-5, with 7 bases lining up with TRBD1. Germline V CDR1 and CDR2: SGHRS, YFSETQ. The CDR3 is made up of 13 amino acids. The V segment lost 4 bases and the J segment 4 bases; nucleotides outside the gene matches: 4. The CDR3 DNA is TGCGCCAGCAGCAACAGGGGTGGAGAGACCCAGTACTTC. This codes for CASSNRGGETQYF.

The chain carries TRBV7-9 and TRBJ1-3, with unresolved D. Germline values: CDR1 SEHNR, CDR2 FQNEAQ (reference sequence). The length of the CDR3 is 14 residues. Trimming stripped 7 bases from V and 0 bases from J, with 10 bases between. The CDR3 DNA reads as TGTGCCAGCATCCCCCAGATCTCTGGAAACACCATATATTTT. Translated: CASIPQISGNTIYF.

The V and J genes are TRBV11-3 and TRBJ2-1; a possible D gene is TRBD2 (6 bases). Trimming pared 4 bases from V and 5 bases from J, leaving 15 bases between. The CDR3 spans 15 residues. Germline V CDR1 and CDR2: SGHNT, YENEEA. CDR3 in DNA: TGTGCCAGCAGCTCGCCGGGACTCACTCACAATGAGCAGTTCTTC. Amino acids: CASSSPGLTHNEQFF. The full variable domain, in which reference TRBV11-3 and TRBJ2-1 provide the parts outside the CDR3, is EAGVVQSPRYKIIEKKQPVAFWCNPISGHNTLYWYLQNLGQGPELLIRYENEEAVDDSQLPKDRFSAERLKGVDSTLKIQPAELGDSAVYLCASSSPGLTHNEQFFGPGTRLTVL.

J is TRBJ2-7 and V is TRBV11-1, with D perhaps TRBD1 (7 bases). V was cut by 1 base and J by 5 bases, with 18 bases left in between. CDR1 and CDR2 from the germline V gene are SGHAT and FQDESV (reference sequence). This CDR3 has 16 residues. The CDR3 DNA reads as TGTGCCAGCAGCTTAGAACAGGGGCTGAGGGAGGACGAGCAGTACTTC. It specifies CASSLEQGLREDEQYF.

The J gene is TRBJ2-2, the V gene TRBV23-1, with TRBD2 matching 12 bases. TRBV23-1 belongs to the ORF category, with a function that is uncertain. Trimming cost V 7 bases and J 1 base; bases outside gene matches: 1. The CDR3 runs to 15 residues. The CDR3 DNA reads as TGCGCCAGCACGGGACTAGCGGGGAACACCGGGGAGCTGTTTTTT. This sequence encodes CASTGLAGNTGELFF.

The chain uses TRBV19 and TRBJ2-1, with D possibly called TRBD1 or TRBD2 (7 bases each). The CDR3 runs 15 residues. The germline CDR1 and CDR2 sequences are LNHDA and SQIVND (reference sequence). The germline V and J ends were trimmed by 4 bases and 7 bases, with 17 bases remaining between them. The CDR3 DNA is TGTGCCAGTAGTAAGGGACCAGGGGGAGGGAATGAGCAGTTCTTC. It encodes CASSKGPGGGNEQFF.

The rearrangement uses TRBV5-4 and TRBJ2-1, with D maybe TRBD1 (6 bases). Germline CDR1 SGHNT, CDR2 YYREEE (reference sequence). The CDR3 is 12 residues long. V was shortened by 3 bases and J by 7 bases, with 8 bases between the two germline ends. CDR3 DNA: TGTGCCAGCAGCTCAGGGGTAAATGAGCAGTTCTTC. It codes for CASSSGVNEQFF. Combining the CDR3 with reference TRBV5-4 and TRBJ2-1 gives the whole variable domain ETGVTQSPTHLIKTRGQQVTLRCSSQSGHNTVSWYQQALGQGPQFIFQYYREEENGRGNFPPRFSGLQFPNYSSELNVNALELDDSALYLCASSSGVNEQFFGPGTRLTVL.

This rearrangement joins TRBV7-2 to TRBJ2-7; TRBD1 matches at 10 bases. Trimming at V came to 5 bases and at J to 4 bases, leaving 17 bases not matched to a gene. Germline-derived CDR1 and CDR2 are SGHTA and FQGNSA. The length of the CDR3 is 18 residues. CDR3 protein: CASSHGTGVSVGVYEQYF. The CDR3 region has the DNA TGTGCCAGCAGCCATGGGACAGGGGTTTCGGTAGGGGTTTACGAGCAGTACTTC.

This clone counts as medium-sized. The chain combines TRBV28 with TRBJ2-1; 8 positions agree with TRBD2. CDR3 length: 12 amino acids. The J segment lost 7 bases and the V segment lost 5 bases, leaving 1 base of the junction unmatched. Germline CDR1 MDHEN, CDR2 SYDVKM. For the CDR3, the DNA is TGTGCCAGCAGTCCGGGGGGGAATGAGCAGTTCTTC. As protein: CASSPGGNEQFF.

V and J are TRBV7-9 and TRBJ2-7; D is unclear. V was shortened by 1 base and J by 0 bases, with 16 bases between the two germline ends. This CDR3 is 17 amino acids long. Germline V gene sequence: CDR1 SEHNR, CDR2 FQNEAQ (reference sequence). In DNA form, the CDR3 reads TGTGCCAGCAGCTTAGTACGGGCCAAGTCCCTCTCCTACGAGCAGTACTTC. Its protein is CASSLVRAKSLSYEQYF.